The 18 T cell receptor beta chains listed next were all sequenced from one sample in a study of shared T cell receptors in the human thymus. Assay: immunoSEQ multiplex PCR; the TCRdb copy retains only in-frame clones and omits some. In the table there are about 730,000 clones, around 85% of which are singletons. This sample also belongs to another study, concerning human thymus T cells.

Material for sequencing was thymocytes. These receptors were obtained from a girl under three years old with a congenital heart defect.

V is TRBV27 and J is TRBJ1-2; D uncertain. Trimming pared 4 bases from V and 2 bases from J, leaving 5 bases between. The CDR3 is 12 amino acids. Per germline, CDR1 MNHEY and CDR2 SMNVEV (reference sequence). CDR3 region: CASSSQNYGYTF. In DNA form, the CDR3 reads TGTGCCAGCAGTTCCCAAAACTATGGCTACACCTTC.

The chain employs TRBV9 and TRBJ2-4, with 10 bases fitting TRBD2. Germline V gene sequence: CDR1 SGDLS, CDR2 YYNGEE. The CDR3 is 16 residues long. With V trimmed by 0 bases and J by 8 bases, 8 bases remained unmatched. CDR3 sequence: CASSVDPAGGHDIQYF. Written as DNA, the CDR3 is TGTGCCAGCAGCGTAGATCCAGCGGGGGGGCATGACATTCAGTACTTC.

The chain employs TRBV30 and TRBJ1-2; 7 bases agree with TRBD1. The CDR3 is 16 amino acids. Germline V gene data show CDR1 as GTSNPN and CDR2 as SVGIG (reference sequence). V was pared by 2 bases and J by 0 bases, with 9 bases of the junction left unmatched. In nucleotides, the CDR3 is TGTGCCTGGAGTCCCGAGAGGACAGGTCCTAACTATGGCTACACCTTC. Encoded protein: CAWSPERTGPNYGYTF.

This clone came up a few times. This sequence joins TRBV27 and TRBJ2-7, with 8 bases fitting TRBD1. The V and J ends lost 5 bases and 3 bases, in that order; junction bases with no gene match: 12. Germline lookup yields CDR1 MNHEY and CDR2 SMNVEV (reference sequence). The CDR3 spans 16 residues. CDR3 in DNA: TGTGCCAGCAGTCTCCGGACAGGGCCGATTGTCTACGAGCAGTACTTC. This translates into CASSLRTGPIVYEQYF.

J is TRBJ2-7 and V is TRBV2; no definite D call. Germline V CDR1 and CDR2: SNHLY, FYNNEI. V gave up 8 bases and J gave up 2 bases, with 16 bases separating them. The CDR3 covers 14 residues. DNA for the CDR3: TGTGCCAGCCTCAGTGATGTTTTCACCTACGAGCAGTACTTC. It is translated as CASLSDVFTYEQYF.

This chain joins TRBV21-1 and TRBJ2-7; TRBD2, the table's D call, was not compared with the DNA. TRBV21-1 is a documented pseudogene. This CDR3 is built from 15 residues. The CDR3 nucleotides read TGTGCCAGCAGCCCTCACGGGACTGCCCCCTACGAGCAGTACTTC. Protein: CASSPHGTAPYEQYF.

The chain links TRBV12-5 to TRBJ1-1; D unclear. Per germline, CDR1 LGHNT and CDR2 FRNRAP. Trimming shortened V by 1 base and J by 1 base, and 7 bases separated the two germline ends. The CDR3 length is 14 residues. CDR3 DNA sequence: TGTGCTAGTGGTTTGGAAACCAGGAACACTGAAGCTTTCTTT. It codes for CASGLETRNTEAFF.

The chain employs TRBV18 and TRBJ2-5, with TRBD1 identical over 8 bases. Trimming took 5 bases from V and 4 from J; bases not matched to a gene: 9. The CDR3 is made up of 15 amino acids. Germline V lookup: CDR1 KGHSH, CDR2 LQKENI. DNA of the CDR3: TGTGCCAGCTCAAGGGACAGACAGGGGCGAGAGACCCAGTACTTC. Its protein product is CASSRDRQGRETQYF.

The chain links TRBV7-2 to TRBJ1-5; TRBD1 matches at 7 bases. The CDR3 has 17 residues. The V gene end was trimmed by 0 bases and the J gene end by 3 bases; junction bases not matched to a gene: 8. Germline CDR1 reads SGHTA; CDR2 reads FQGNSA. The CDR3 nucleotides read TGTGCCAGCAGCTTAGCATCGGACAGGTTGAACAATCAGCCCCAGCATTTT. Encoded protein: CASSLASDRLNNQPQHF. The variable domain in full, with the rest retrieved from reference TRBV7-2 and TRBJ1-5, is GAGVSQSPSNKVTEKGKDVELRCDPISGHTALYWYRQSLGQGLEFLIYFQGNSAPDKSGLPSDRFSAERTGGSVSTLTIQRTQQEDSAVYLCASSLASDRLNNQPQHFGDGTRLSIL.

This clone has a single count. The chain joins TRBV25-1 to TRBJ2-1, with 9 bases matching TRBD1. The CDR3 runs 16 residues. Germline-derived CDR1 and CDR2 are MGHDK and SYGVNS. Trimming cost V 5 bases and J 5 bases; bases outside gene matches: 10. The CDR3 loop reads CASSWARDRENNEQFF. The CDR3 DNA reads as TGTGCCAGCAGTTGGGCCCGGGACAGGGAAAACAATGAGCAGTTCTTC. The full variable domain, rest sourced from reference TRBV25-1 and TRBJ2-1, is EADIYQTPRYLVIGTGKKITLECSQTMGHDKMYWYQQDPGMELHLIHYSYGVNSTEKGDLSSESTVSRIRTEHFPLTLESARPSHTSQYLCASSWARDRENNEQFFGPGTRLTVL.

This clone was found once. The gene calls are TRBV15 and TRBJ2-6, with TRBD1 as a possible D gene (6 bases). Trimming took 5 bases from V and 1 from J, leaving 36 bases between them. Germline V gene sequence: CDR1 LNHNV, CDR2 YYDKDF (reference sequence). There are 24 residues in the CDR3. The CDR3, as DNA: TGTGCCACCAGCGGAAAACTTATACAGGGTTCTCGGTCCCCGTGGGTTTCTGGGGCCAACGTCCTGACTTTC. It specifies CATSGKLIQGSRSPWVSGANVLTF. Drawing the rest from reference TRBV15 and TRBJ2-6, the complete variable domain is DAMVIQNPRYQVTQFGKPVTLSCSQTLNHNVMYWYQQKSSQAPKLLFHYYDKDFNNEADTPDNFQSRRPNTSFCFLDIRSPGLGDTAMYLCATSGKLIQGSRSPWVSGANVLTFGAGSRLTVL.

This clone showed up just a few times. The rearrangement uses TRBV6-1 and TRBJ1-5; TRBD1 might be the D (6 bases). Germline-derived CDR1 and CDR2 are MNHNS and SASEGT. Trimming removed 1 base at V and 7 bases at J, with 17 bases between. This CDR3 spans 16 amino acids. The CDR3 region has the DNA TGTGCCAGCAGTGAAGGCTCCGGGCAGGGGAGCCAGCCCCAGCATTTT. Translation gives CASSEGSGQGSQPQHF.

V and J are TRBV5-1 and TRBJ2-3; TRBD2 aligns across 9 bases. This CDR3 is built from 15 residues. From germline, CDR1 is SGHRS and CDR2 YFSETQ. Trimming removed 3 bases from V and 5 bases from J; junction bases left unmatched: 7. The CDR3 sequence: CASSWGGGAVDTQYF. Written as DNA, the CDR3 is TGCGCCAGCAGCTGGGGCGGGGGGGCGGTAGATACGCAGTATTTT.

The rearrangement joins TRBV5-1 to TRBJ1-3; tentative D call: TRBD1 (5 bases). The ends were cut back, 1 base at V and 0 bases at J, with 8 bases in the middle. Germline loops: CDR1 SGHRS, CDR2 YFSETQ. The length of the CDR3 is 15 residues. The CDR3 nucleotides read TGCGCCAGCAGCTTGATAACAGGCTCTGGAAACACCATATATTTT. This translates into CASSLITGSGNTIYF.

The CDR3 spells CASSPSPRTDRYQETQYF. Here the CDR3 DNA reads TGCGCCAGCAGCCCATCCCCCAGGACTGATAGGTACCAAGAGACCCAGTACTTC. The genes are TRBV5-1 and TRBJ2-5; tentatively, D is TRBD2 (5 bases). The germline CDR1 and CDR2 sequences are SGHRS and YFSETQ. The CDR3 sequence is 18 residues long. Trimming took off 4 bases at V and 0 bases at J, with 22 bases between the two ends.

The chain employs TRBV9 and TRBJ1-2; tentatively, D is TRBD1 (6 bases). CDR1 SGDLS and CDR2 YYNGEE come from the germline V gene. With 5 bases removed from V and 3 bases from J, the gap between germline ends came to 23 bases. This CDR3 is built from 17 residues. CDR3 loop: CASSNRVGFYGDYGYTF. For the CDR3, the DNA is TGTGCCAGCAGTAACAGGGTGGGGTTTTATGGTGACTATGGCTACACCTTC.

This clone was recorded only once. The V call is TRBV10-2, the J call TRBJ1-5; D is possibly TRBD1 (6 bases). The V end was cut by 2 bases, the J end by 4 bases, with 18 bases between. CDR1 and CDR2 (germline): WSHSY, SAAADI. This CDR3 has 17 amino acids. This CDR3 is CASSEDPDRKGNQPQHF. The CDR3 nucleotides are TGCGCCAGCAGTGAGGACCCTGACAGGAAGGGAAATCAGCCCCAGCATTTT.

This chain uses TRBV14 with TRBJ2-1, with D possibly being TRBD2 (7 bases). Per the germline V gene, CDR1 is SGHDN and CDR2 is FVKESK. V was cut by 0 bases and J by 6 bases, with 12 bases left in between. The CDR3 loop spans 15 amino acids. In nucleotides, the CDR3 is TGTGCCAGCAGCCAAGATTGGCGGGGGCCCAATGAGCAGTTCTTC. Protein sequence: CASSQDWRGPNEQFF.